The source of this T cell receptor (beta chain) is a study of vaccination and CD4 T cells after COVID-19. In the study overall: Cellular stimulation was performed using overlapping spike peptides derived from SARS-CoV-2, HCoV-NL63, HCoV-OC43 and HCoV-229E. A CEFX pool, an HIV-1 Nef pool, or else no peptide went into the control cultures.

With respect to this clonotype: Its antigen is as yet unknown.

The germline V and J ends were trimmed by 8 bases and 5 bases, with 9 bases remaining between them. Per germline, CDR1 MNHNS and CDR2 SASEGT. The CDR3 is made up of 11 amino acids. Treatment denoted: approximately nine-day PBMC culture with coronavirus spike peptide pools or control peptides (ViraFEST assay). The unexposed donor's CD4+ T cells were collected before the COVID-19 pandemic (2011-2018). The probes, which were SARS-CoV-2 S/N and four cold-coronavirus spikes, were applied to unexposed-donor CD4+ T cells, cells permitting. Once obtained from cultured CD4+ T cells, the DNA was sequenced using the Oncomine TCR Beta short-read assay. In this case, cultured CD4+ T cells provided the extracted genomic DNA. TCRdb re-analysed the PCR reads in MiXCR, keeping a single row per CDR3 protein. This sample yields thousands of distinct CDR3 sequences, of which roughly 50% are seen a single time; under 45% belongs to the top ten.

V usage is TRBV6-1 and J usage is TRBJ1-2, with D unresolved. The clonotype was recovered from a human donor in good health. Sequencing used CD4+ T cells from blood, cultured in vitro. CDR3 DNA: TGTGCCAGCGAAGGCCTGTATGGCTACACCTTC. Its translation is CASEGLYGYTF.